This T cell receptor (beta chain) was captured in a study of blood T cells in healthy people across ages. Primers used in a second PCR of roughly 7 to 12 cycles were a sample-barcoded 5' primer and a J-beta primer mix. TCRdb recomputed calls from the 5' RACE reads with MiXCR, one row per CDR3 protein. The sample yields 710,000 or so distinct CDR3 sequences, approximately 22% seen once. Trimming shortened V by 7 bases and J by 1 base, and 16 bases separated the two germline ends. The CDR3 is 14 residues long. CDR1 and CDR2 from the germline V gene are SQVTM and ANQGSEA. The chain is built from TRBV29-1 and TRBJ1-2, with D maybe TRBD1 (5 bases). The sample consisted of blood. This TCR came from a man in his 70s in good health. This chain's CDR3 is CSALGAADNYGYTF. The CDR3 DNA reads as TGCAGCGCCCTCGGGGCGGCCGATAACTATGGCTACACCTTC.